These 25 T cell receptor beta chains were sequenced from one sample in a study of blood T cell repertoires in COVID-19. Profiled with immunoSEQ multiplex PCR; TCRdb holds only in-frame clones, not every one. The table records 270,000 or so clones, 86% of them present only once. Specimen: PBMCs or T cells enriched from blood (not recorded which). The receptors shown here come from a woman under 30 who had recovered from COVID-19.

The rearrangement joins TRBV14 to TRBJ2-1, with D unresolved. Germline CDR1 is SGHDN and CDR2 is FVKESK. The V gene lost 3 bases and the J gene lost 5 bases, with 17 bases spanning the gap. CDR3 size: 16 residues. DNA for the CDR3: TGTGCCAGCAGCCAGCTGGAACTAACTGCCAACAATGAGCAGTTCTTC. Its translation: CASSQLELTANNEQFF.

This clone was seen a handful of times. V usage is TRBV30 and J usage is TRBJ1-1; TRBD1 matches 7 bases. V lost 4 bases to trimming and J lost 0 bases; unmatched junction nucleotides: 2. Germline CDR1 is GTSNPN and CDR2 is SVGIG (reference sequence). The CDR3 totals 13 residues. CDR3 region: CAWNRGMNTEAFF. The CDR3 DNA is TGTGCCTGGAACAGGGGCATGAACACTGAAGCTTTCTTT.

This chain links TRBV7-9 with TRBJ1-1; TRBD1 might be the D (5 bases). CDR1 and CDR2 from the germline V gene are SEHNR and FQNEAQ (reference sequence). Trimming removed 2 bases from V and 1 base from J, with 14 bases in between. CDR3 length: 16 residues. CDR3 coding DNA: TGTGCCAGCAGCTTATCCCCCAGGGCAGGGAACACTGAAGCTTTCTTT. This encodes CASSLSPRAGNTEAFF. Full variable domain (rest looked up from reference TRBV7-9 and TRBJ1-1): DTGVSQNPRHKITKRGQNVTFRCDPISEHNRLYWYRQTLGQGPEFLTYFQNEAQLEKSRLLSDRFSAERPKGSFSTLEIQRTEQGDSAMYLCASSLSPRAGNTEAFFGQGTRLTVV.

The rearrangement uses TRBV2 and TRBJ1-1; possible D gene TRBD1, 5 bases. CDR3 length: 13 amino acids. Germline CDR1 reads SNHLY; CDR2 reads FYNNEI. Here the CDR3 reads CARLGALNTEAFF. DNA for the CDR3: TGTGCTCGATTAGGGGCGTTGAACACTGAAGCTTTCTTT.

The chain couples TRBV6-5 to TRBJ2-1; TRBD1 matches at 10 bases. The length of the CDR3 is 14 residues. In germline, CDR1 is MNHEY, CDR2 SVGAGI. Trimming cost V 7 bases and J 7 bases; bases outside gene matches: 7. CDR3: CASTLTGGMNEQFF. The CDR3 bases are TGTGCCAGCACCCTGACAGGGGGCATGAATGAGCAGTTCTTC.

The chain carries TRBV3-1 (or the pseudogene TRBV3-2) and TRBJ1-2; D gene uncertain. Germline CDR1 LGHDT, CDR2 YNNKEL (reference sequence). V was clipped by 1 base and J by 6 bases, with 12 bases between them. The CDR3 spans 14 residues. For the CDR3, the DNA is TGTGCCAGCAGCCAAGGGGTGGGCTGGGATGGCTACACCTTC. As protein: CASSQGVGWDGYTF.

The chain employs TRBV3-1 (or the pseudogene TRBV3-2) and TRBJ1-4, with TRBD1 matching over 8 bases. The germline V gene encodes CDR1 LGHDT and CDR2 YNNKEL (reference sequence). J gave up 8 bases and V 0 bases, and 5 bases lay outside the gene matches. The CDR3 covers 15 residues. CDR3 amino acids: CASSQDRGRPEKLFF. In DNA form, the CDR3 reads TGTGCCAGCAGCCAAGACAGGGGGCGCCCGGAAAAACTGTTTTTT.

V and J are TRBV5-4 and TRBJ2-5; tentatively, D is TRBD2 (5 bases). The germline CDR1 and CDR2 sequences are SGHNT and YYREEE (reference sequence). V lost 1 base and J 5 bases, leaving 9 bases between the germline ends. CDR3 length: 13 amino acids. The CDR3 DNA reads as TGTGCCAGCAGCTTGTTGGGAGCGGAGACCCAGTACTTC. It encodes CASSLLGAETQYF.

The chain recombines TRBV6-2 or TRBV6-3 with TRBJ2-7; D is possibly TRBD2 (6 bases). The V and J ends lost 5 bases and 9 bases respectively, with 17 bases between them. Per the germline V gene, CDR1 is MNHEY and CDR2 is SVGEGT. This CDR3 has 13 amino acids. For the CDR3, the DNA is TGTGCCAGCAGTGACCGGGGGTGGAGCGTGCAGTACTTC. This translates into CASSDRGWSVQYF.

The V gene is TRBV7-2, the J gene TRBJ2-1, with a weak D call TRBD2 (5 bases). Germline-derived CDR1 and CDR2 are SGHTA and FQGNSA. V was cut by 4 bases and J by 6 bases, with 10 bases left in between. The CDR3 length is 13 residues. The CDR3: CASSSGGSNEQFF. The CDR3 nucleotides are TGTGCCAGCAGCTCGGGCGGGTCCAATGAGCAGTTCTTC.

The chain is built from TRBV19 and TRBJ2-1, with TRBD2 as a possible D gene (6 bases). The germline V gene encodes CDR1 LNHDA and CDR2 SQIVND (reference sequence). CDR3 length: 13 residues. V was trimmed by 3 bases and J by 8 bases, leaving 11 bases between them. CDR3 region: CASSILRRDEQFF. The CDR3 nucleotides read TGTGCCAGTAGTATTCTTCGGAGGGATGAGCAGTTCTTC.

V usage is TRBV3-1 (or the pseudogene TRBV3-2) and J usage is TRBJ2-3; 14 nucleotides line up with TRBD2. The CDR3 sequence is 22 residues long. V trimming: 0 bases; J trimming: 0 bases; junction bases outside the gene matches: 14. CDR1 and CDR2 (germline): LGHDT, YNNKEL (reference sequence). The DNA of the CDR3 is TGTGCCAGCAGCCAAGACGAGGCCGGGGGGACTAGCGGGGGCTTTAGCACAGATACGCAGTATTTT. Translated: CASSQDEAGGTSGGFSTDTQYF.

The chain couples TRBV6-5 to TRBJ1-1; D is unclear. The V end was cut by 2 bases, the J end by 7 bases, with 5 bases between. This CDR3 comprises 11 residues. CDR1 is MNHEY and CDR2 is SVGAGI in the germline V gene. In nucleotides, the CDR3 is TGTGCCAGCAGTTACCGAGGTGAAGCTTTCTTT. It encodes CASSYRGEAFF.

This chain uses TRBV4-1 with TRBJ1-2, with TRBD1 matching over 7 bases. The J segment lost 5 bases and the V segment lost 4 bases, leaving 4 bases of the junction unmatched. There are 13 residues in the CDR3. The V gene's germline CDR1 is MGHRA and CDR2 YSYEKL. The CDR3 loop is CASSRDREYGYTF. The CDR3 nucleotides read TGCGCCAGCAGCCGCGACAGGGAGTATGGCTACACCTTC.

V gene TRBV4-3 combines with J gene TRBJ1-1, with TRBD1 matching 8 bases. Germline V gene data show CDR1 as LGHNA and CDR2 as YSLEER. This CDR3 has 17 amino acids. The trim removed 0 bases at V and 4 bases at J, leaving 10 bases unmatched. The CDR3 loop is CASSQEIPGGGSTEAFF. CDR3 coding DNA: TGCGCCAGCAGCCAAGAGATTCCAGGGGGCGGGAGCACTGAAGCTTTCTTT.

The chain carries TRBV6-5 and TRBJ2-7, with TRBD2 as a possible D gene (7 bases). The V gene's germline CDR1 is MNHEY and CDR2 SVGAGI. The CDR3 runs 16 residues. The V gene lost 4 bases and the J gene lost 0 bases, with 16 bases spanning the gap. The CDR3 is CASSFAKGGISYEQYF. The CDR3 DNA reads as TGTGCCAGCAGTTTTGCCAAGGGGGGGATCTCCTACGAGCAGTACTTC.

This sequence joins TRBV24-1 and TRBJ2-1; 9 bases are shared with TRBD2. Trimming at V came to 3 bases and at J to 0 bases, leaving 8 bases not matched to a gene. The CDR3 sequence is 18 residues long. The germline V gene encodes CDR1 KGHDR and CDR2 SFDVKD. The CDR3 DNA follows: TGTGCCACCAGTGATACGGGACTAGCTAGGAGCTCCTACAATGAGCAGTTCTTC. Amino acid sequence: CATSDTGLARSSYNEQFF.

The chain employs TRBV3-1 (or the pseudogene TRBV3-2) and TRBJ2-2; D not resolved. The CDR3 contains 17 residues. V was shortened by 0 bases and J by 4 bases, with 15 bases between the two germline ends. Germline V gene sequence: CDR1 LGHDT, CDR2 YNNKEL (reference sequence). DNA of the CDR3: TGTGCCAGCAGCCAAGATCGTGCGTACGAGATCACCGGGGAGCTGTTTTTT. Amino acids: CASSQDRAYEITGELFF.

The chain links TRBV7-9 to TRBJ1-5; D ambiguous. V lost 1 base to trimming and J lost 2 bases, with 9 bases between them. Germline-derived CDR1 and CDR2 are SEHNR and FQNEAQ (reference sequence). This CDR3 is 15 amino acids long. The CDR3 spells CASSLGGVGNQPQHF. CDR3 coding DNA: TGTGCCAGCAGCTTAGGTGGAGTAGGCAATCAGCCCCAGCATTTT.

This chain connects TRBV27 to TRBJ1-1; 7 bases line up with TRBD1. Germline V gene sequence: CDR1 MNHEY, CDR2 SMNVEV (reference sequence). The junction had 4 bases not matched to a gene; V was cut back by 6 bases and J by 0 bases. The CDR3 is 14 amino acids. CDR3 DNA: TGTGCCAGCAGAACTGGGACAGTGAACACTGAAGCTTTCTTT. It codes for CASRTGTVNTEAFF.

The chain couples TRBV11-2 to TRBJ2-4; D is perhaps TRBD1 (5 bases). Germline V lookup: CDR1 SGHAT, CDR2 FQNNGV. The CDR3 length is 14 residues. Trimming removed 1 base from V and 6 bases from J, with 10 bases in between. CDR3 protein: CASSLVGHGNIQYF. CDR3 nucleotides: TGTGCCAGCAGCTTAGTAGGACACGGAAACATTCAGTACTTC.

The V and J genes are TRBV27 and TRBJ2-7; D is unclear. This CDR3 is built from 10 residues. In germline, CDR1 is MNHEY, CDR2 SMNVEV (reference sequence). V lost 8 bases to trimming and J lost 4 bases, with 6 bases between them. The CDR3 bases are TGTGCCAGCGGAGTATACGAGCAGTACTTC. It specifies CASGVYEQYF.

V gene TRBV27 combines with J gene TRBJ1-6, with TRBD1 identical over 10 bases. This CDR3 has 20 amino acids. The V segment lost 7 bases and the J segment 0 bases; nucleotides outside the gene matches: 15. Per the germline V gene, CDR1 is MNHEY and CDR2 is SMNVEV (reference sequence). CDR3 protein: CASTSRRQGAPSSYNSPLHF. The CDR3 nucleotides are TGTGCCAGCACCTCTCGGAGACAGGGGGCTCCGAGCTCCTATAATTCACCCCTCCACTTT.

The chain has TRBV7-9 and TRBJ1-2; maybe TRBD1 (5 bases). CDR1 is SEHNR, CDR2 FQNEAQ, per germline (reference sequence). V gave up 2 bases and J gave up 1 base, with 8 bases separating them. The CDR3 contains 14 residues. In nucleotides, the CDR3 is TGTGCCAGCAGCTTATTCGACAGTAACTATGGCTACACCTTC. This gives the protein CASSLFDSNYGYTF.

V and J are TRBV6-1 and TRBJ1-2, with D perhaps TRBD1 (5 bases). Trimming removed 2 bases from V and 4 bases from J, with 20 bases in between. Germline V gene sequence: CDR1 MNHNS, CDR2 SASEGT. CDR3 length equals 17 residues. CDR3 loop: CASSEPGGGLIAYGYTF. In nucleotides, the CDR3 is TGTGCCAGCAGTGAACCTGGTGGGGGGTTAATCGCCTATGGCTACACCTTC.